The 13 T cell receptor beta chains reported below all come from one sample, sequenced in a study of vaccination effects on CD4 cells after COVID-19. No antigen has been identified for these receptors. Antigen-specific CD4+ T cells expanded by the ViraFEST assay with viral peptide pools were then sequenced. Investigators separated out CD4+ T cells once around 9 days of culture had passed. Participants received two doses of either the BNT162b2 or mRNA-1273 vaccine. Here immunoSEQ multiplex PCR was the method, and the copy in TCRdb shows in-frame clones only, minus some. The sample gives roughly 16,000 clones, 70% to 80% of which show up once; over 15% is in the top ten. Sequenced here: CD4+ T cells from PBMCs cultured with HCoV-NL63 spike peptides, sampled after COVID-19 vaccination. The receptors stem from a human donor who received a COVID-19 vaccine.

V usage is TRBV6-5 and J usage is TRBJ2-7; D is possibly TRBD2 (6 bases). V was trimmed by 9 bases and J by 8 bases, leaving 23 bases between them. The CDR3 is 14 amino acids. From germline, CDR1 is MNHEY and CDR2 SVGAGI. In DNA form, the CDR3 reads TGTGCCAGGGGATTACTAGCACCGCCCGGCAAGCAGTACTTC. This codes for CARGLLAPPGKQYF.

The chain carries TRBV12-3 or TRBV12-4 and TRBJ2-5; D tentatively fits TRBD1 or TRBD2 (5 bases each). The CDR3 runs to 12 residues. Trimming stripped 8 bases from V and 5 bases from J, with 12 bases between. Written as DNA, the CDR3 is TGTGCCAGCGAGGGGATGGGGGAGACCCAGTACTTC. It codes for CASEGMGETQYF.

This clone was seen a single time. J is TRBJ2-2 and V is TRBV6-1, with no clear D. Germline CDR1 reads MNHNS; CDR2 reads SASEGT. The CDR3 extends over 16 amino acids. Trimming stripped 2 bases from V and 0 bases from J, with 10 bases between. Here the CDR3 reads CASSESRFANTGELFF. The CDR3 DNA reads as TGTGCCAGCAGTGAAAGTAGGTTCGCGAACACCGGGGAGCTGTTTTTT.

The rearrangement joins TRBV7-2 to TRBJ2-1; 9 bases map to TRBD1. This CDR3 comprises 17 residues. V shed 0 bases, J shed 3 bases, and the junction held 6 bases outside the gene matches. Germline CDR1 reads SGHTA; CDR2 reads FQGNSA. CDR3 amino acids: CASSLANRGLHYNEQFF. The CDR3 bases are TGTGCCAGCAGCTTAGCAAACAGGGGGCTACACTACAATGAGCAGTTCTTC. Together with reference TRBV7-2 and TRBJ2-1, the CDR3 gives the full variable domain: GAGVSQSPSNKVTEKGKDVELRCDPISGHTALYWYRQSLGQGLEFLIYFQGNSAPDKSGLPSDRFSAERTGGSVSTLTIQRTQQEDSAVYLCASSLANRGLHYNEQFFGPGTRLTVL.

Points on this clone: The same CDR3 also results from other DNA sequences found in this sample. The rearrangement joins TRBV18 to TRBJ1-4; maybe TRBD1 (5 bases). This CDR3 has 13 residues. V lost 4 bases and J 8 bases, leaving 11 bases between the germline ends. The germline V gene has CDR1 KGHSH and CDR2 LQKENI. The chain's CDR3 is CASSREAGEKLFF. CDR3 in DNA: TGTGCCAGCTCACGGGAGGCAGGGGAAAAACTGTTTTTT.

The count of this clone is one. The chain couples TRBV5-1 to TRBJ2-7; no clear D. The CDR3 is made up of 15 amino acids. Germline lookup yields CDR1 SGHRS and CDR2 YFSETQ. Trimming pared 4 bases from V and 0 bases from J, leaving 14 bases between. CDR3 DNA sequence: TGCGCCAGCAGCCTGGACGCCCGAAACTCCTACGAGCAGTACTTC. This translates into CASSLDARNSYEQYF. The full variable domain, with the rest looked up from reference TRBV5-1 and TRBJ2-7, is KAGVTQTPRYLIKTRGQQVTLSCSPISGHRSVSWYQQTPGQGLQFLFEYFSETQRNKGNFPGRFSGRQFSNSRSEMNVSTLELGDSALYLCASSLDARNSYEQYFGPGTRLTVT.

The chain combines TRBV3-1 (or the pseudogene TRBV3-2) with TRBJ1-5; no clear D gene. V was shortened by 3 bases and J by 10 bases, with 19 bases between the two germline ends. The germline V gene encodes CDR1 LGHDT and CDR2 YNNKEL (reference sequence). The CDR3 has 15 amino acids. CDR3 region: CASSQGRGVNRPQHF. The CDR3 bases are TGTGCCAGCAGCCAGGGTCGGGGTGTTAATCGACCCCAGCATTTT.

V and J are TRBV7-3 and TRBJ2-2; the D gene is possibly TRBD2 (6 bases). Germline loops: CDR1 SGHTA, CDR2 FQGTGA. This CDR3 is built from 16 residues. V lost 2 bases and J 4 bases, leaving 14 bases between the germline ends. CDR3: CASSLSAGHLTGELFF. CDR3 in DNA: TGTGCCAGCAGCTTATCGGCGGGGCACCTCACCGGGGAGCTGTTTTTT.

The table lists this clone with a count of one. The rearrangement links TRBV28 to TRBJ2-1, with TRBD2 matching over 13 bases. The junction had 6 bases not matched to a gene; V was cut back by 5 bases and J by 5 bases. The length of the CDR3 is 16 residues. The germline V gene encodes CDR1 MDHEN and CDR2 SYDVKM. CDR3 region: CASSLGLAGVDNEQFF. CDR3 bases: TGTGCCAGCAGTCTCGGACTAGCGGGAGTAGACAATGAGCAGTTCTTC.

This sequence joins TRBV6-6 and TRBJ1-5, with 8 bases lining up with TRBD1. Trimming took 6 bases from V and 0 from J; bases not matched to a gene: 1. Germline-derived CDR1 and CDR2 are MNHNY and SVGAGI (reference sequence). The CDR3 covers 14 residues. CDR3 in DNA: TGTGCCAGCAGCGGGACAGGTAGCAATCAGCCCCAGCATTTT. Encoded protein: CASSGTGSNQPQHF.

V is TRBV5-1 and J is TRBJ1-5, with TRBD1 matching 7 bases. Germline V gene lookup returns CDR1 SGHRS and CDR2 YFSETQ. This CDR3 is 15 amino acids long. V gave up 0 bases and J gave up 2 bases; unmatched junction bases: 2. In DNA, the CDR3 is TGCGCCAGCAGCTTGGATGGGACAGGCAATCAGCCCCAGCATTTT. Its translation: CASSLDGTGNQPQHF.

This clone came up once. This sequence joins TRBV3-1 (or the pseudogene TRBV3-2) and TRBJ2-5; 7 positions agree with TRBD2. The CDR3 spans 15 residues. Germline V gene sequence: CDR1 LGHDT, CDR2 YNNKEL (reference sequence). V was clipped by 4 bases and J by 1 base; unmatched bases: 6. In nucleotides, the CDR3 is TGTGCCAGCAGCCGCCTGGGGGGGGTCCAAGAGACCCAGTACTTC. Residues: CASSRLGGVQETQYF.

Remarks on this clone: The same CDR3 is also encoded by other DNA sequences in this sample. The rearrangement uses TRBV9 and TRBJ2-5; tentative D call: TRBD2 (5 bases). Germline V CDR1 and CDR2: SGDLS, YYNGEE. The CDR3 length is 13 residues. Trimming pared 3 bases from V and 1 base from J, leaving 7 bases between. The CDR3 coding sequence is TGTGCCAGCAGCGCCGGGATCCAAGAGACCCAGTACTTC. Its protein is CASSAGIQETQYF.